The rows below give T cell receptor beta chains drawn from one sample of a study of glioma-infiltrating T cells after dendritic cell vaccination. Using immunoSEQ multiplex PCR, the repertoire was profiled, and TCRdb retains in-frame clones only, with some absent. Among roughly 90,000 clones, over 75% were seen once, and the ten largest hold about a sixth. The material sequenced was blood, taken before dendritic cell vaccination. Receptor source: a human donor with glioblastoma. CDR3s leave out the opening cysteine and the closing phenylalanine or tryptophan.

ASSPLAGGTDTQY	TRBV27	TRBJ2-3
ASSQDVGTGRGTQY	TRBV4-2	TRBJ2-5
ASSPGLGIHEQF	TRBV5-1	TRBJ2-1
ASSLSQPLTEFNQPQH	TRBV5-6	TRBJ1-5
ASSPWTGGGTDTQY	TRBV11-2	TRBJ2-3
ASSLGQGYGELF	TRBV7-6	TRBJ2-2
ASSGDRSNTGELF	TRBV27	TRBJ2-2
ASSLSGGRGSPLH	TRBV27	TRBJ1-6
SVEVGGGRFTRLQETQY	TRBV29-1	TRBJ2-5
ASSVTENTEAF	TRBV19	TRBJ1-1
ATSRDLGPGASETQY	TRBV15	TRBJ2-5
ASSEGGAVDEQY	TRBV10-2	TRBJ2-7
ASSWAENYGYT	TRBV6-5	TRBJ1-2
ASSLGLAGPNEQF	TRBV5-1	TRBJ2-1
ASSPVAGQGVRQF	TRBV7-9	TRBJ2-1
ASSLNSHTEAF	TRBV7-2	TRBJ1-1
ASSEQGYEQETQY	TRBV2	TRBJ2-5
ASSPGQGAGDTQY	TRBV9	TRBJ2-3
SVERGGYGYT	TRBV29-1	TRBJ1-2
ASSEVSQGANEKLF	TRBV6-1	TRBJ1-4
ASSERTGGYGYT	TRBV5-4	TRBJ1-2
ASSFKGTGPYEQY	TRBV27	TRBJ2-7
ARSVGGPGGWETQY	TRBV5-3	TRBJ2-5
ASSTSGTAETQY	TRBV7-9	TRBJ2-5
ASRTGTYEQY	TRBV10-1	TRBJ2-7
ASSFQRAARTEAF	TRBV7-2	TRBJ1-1
ASIGGYGYT	TRBV25-1	TRBJ1-2
AWSSLENPSGELF	TRBV30	TRBJ2-2
ASTGRDEQY	TRBV2	TRBJ2-7
ASSPGVAGEAYEQY	TRBV9	TRBJ2-7
ASSIRRTEGFH	TRBV19	TRBJ1-6
ASSPSDRGYEQY	TRBV18	TRBJ2-7
ASSPSLPRQYQETQY	TRBV9	TRBJ2-5
ASFLGSSYNEQF	TRBV5-1	TRBJ2-1
ASSYDAWGDQPQH	TRBV6-6	TRBJ1-5
ASTKRPELSGDVNTGELF	TRBV9	TRBJ2-2
ASSFDVELAGERGHNEQF	TRBV28	TRBJ2-1
ASSGSGDGATDTQY	TRBV5-1	TRBJ2-3
ASSYGTGSGNTIY	TRBV6-6	TRBJ1-3
AVGTGAGETQY	TRBV27	TRBJ2-5
ASSGTSATDTQY	TRBV6-1	TRBJ2-3
ASSEYFGLEQY	TRBV25-1	TRBJ2-5
ATGARYSRNGYT	TRBV15	TRBJ1-2
ASSPRPGGY	TRBV25-1	TRBJ2-7
ASSFGTSAYEQY	TRBV5-1	TRBJ2-7
AIRAPQGPTYNEQF	TRBV10-3	TRBJ2-1
ASSQGPEAF	TRBV6-1	TRBJ1-1
ASSQDRQTYEQY	TRBV4-3	TRBJ2-7
ASSLFSDEQY	TRBV7-2	TRBJ2-7
ASSVGNREIYNSPLH	TRBV10-1	TRBJ1-6
ASSPGTSGENTGELF	TRBV4-2	TRBJ2-2
ASRLGSSGNTIY	TRBV11-2	TRBJ1-3
ASSGGSLAGAPDTQY	TRBV2	TRBJ2-3
ASSKAGTVSYEQY	TRBV21-1	TRBJ2-7
ASSYSAGTVFGELF	TRBV6-5	TRBJ2-2
ASSPGLAGNFEDEQY	TRBV7-9	TRBJ2-7